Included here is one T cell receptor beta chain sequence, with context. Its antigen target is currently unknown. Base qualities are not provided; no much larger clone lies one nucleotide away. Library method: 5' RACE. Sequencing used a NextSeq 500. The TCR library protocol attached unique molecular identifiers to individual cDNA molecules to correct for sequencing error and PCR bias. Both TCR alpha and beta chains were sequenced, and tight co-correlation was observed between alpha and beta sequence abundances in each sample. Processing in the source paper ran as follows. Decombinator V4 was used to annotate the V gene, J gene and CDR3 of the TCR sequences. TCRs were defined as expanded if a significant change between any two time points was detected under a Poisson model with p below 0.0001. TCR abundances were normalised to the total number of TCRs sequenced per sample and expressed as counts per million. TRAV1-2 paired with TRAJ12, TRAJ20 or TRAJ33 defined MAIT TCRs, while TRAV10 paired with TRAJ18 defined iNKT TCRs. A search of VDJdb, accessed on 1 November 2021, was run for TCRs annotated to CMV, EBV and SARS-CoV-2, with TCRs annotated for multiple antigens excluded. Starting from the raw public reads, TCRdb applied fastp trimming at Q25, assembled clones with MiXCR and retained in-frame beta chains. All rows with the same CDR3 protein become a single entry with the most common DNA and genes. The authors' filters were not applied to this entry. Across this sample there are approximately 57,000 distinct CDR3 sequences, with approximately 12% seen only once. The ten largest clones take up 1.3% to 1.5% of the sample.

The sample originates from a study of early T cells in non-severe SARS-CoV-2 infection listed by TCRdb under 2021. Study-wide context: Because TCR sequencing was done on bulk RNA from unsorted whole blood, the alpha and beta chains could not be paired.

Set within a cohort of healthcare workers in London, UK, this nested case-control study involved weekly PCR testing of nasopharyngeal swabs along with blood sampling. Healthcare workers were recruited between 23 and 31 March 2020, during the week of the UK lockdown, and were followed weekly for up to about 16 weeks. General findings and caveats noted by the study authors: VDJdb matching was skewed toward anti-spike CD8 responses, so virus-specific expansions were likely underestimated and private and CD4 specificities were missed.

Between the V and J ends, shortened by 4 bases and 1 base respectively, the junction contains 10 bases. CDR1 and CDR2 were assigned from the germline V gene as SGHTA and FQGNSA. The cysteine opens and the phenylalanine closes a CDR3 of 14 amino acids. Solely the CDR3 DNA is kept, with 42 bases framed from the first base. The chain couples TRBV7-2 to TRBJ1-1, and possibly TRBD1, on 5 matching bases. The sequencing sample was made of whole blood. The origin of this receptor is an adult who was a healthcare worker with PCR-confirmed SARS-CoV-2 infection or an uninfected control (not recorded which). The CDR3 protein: CASSSAGRNTEAFF. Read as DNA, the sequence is TGTGCCAGCAGCTCGGCGGGACGGAACACTGAAGCTTTCTTT. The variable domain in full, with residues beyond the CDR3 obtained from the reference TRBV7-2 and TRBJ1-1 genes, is GAGVSQSPSNKVTEKGKDVELRCDPISGHTALYWYRQSLGQGLEFLIYFQGNSAPDKSGLPSDRFSAERTGGSVSTLTIQRTQQEDSAVYLCASSSAGRNTEAFFGQGTRLTVV.